The clone carrying this T cell receptor beta chain was picked up many times. Its cognate antigen is unknown. This record belongs to a study of T-cell reconstitution after alpha-beta-depleted transplantation in children. The CDR3 extends over 12 amino acids. V gave up 7 bases and J gave up 8 bases, with 12 bases separating them. Germline V gene data show CDR1 as MNHNY and CDR2 as SVGAGI (reference sequence). Unique molecular identifiers were used to barcode this TCRbeta library. TCRdb called the PCR reads again in MiXCR, with one record for every CDR3 protein. The sample records over 100,000 distinct CDR3 sequences, approximately 6% being singletons. Study-level results: Reportedly, roughly two months post-transplant, alpha-beta T cells arose from several hundred expanded graft clones. The origin of high day-60 TCRbeta diversity in some patients lay in surviving recipient T cells and thymic progenitors. T-cell counts and diversity were attributed mostly to newly produced T cells one year after transplant.

Sequences were derived from PBMCs, mostly from graft donor cells, sampled 60 days after TCRalphabeta/CD19-depleted stem cell transplant. This clonotype was sampled from a female patient aged 2 to 10 who had a stem cell transplant for Fanconi anemia, so the T cells may come from the graft donor. This chain uses TRBV6-6 with TRBJ2-1, with no clear D. As DNA, the CDR3 is TGTGCCAGCAATCGCGGTGGCGATGAGCAGTTCTTC. This gives the protein CASNRGGDEQFF.